These T cell receptor beta chains were read from a single sample in a study of OX40 agonist ivuxolimab in advanced cancers. TCRdb's copy holds only in-frame clones and misses some; the assay was immunoSEQ multiplex PCR. The repertoire has under 40,000 clones, about 90% of them found once; the top ten carry 15% to 20%. Source: CD4+ or CD8+ T cells sorted from blood, taken in a trial of the OX40 agonist ivuxolimab. All receptors come from an adult with an advanced solid tumor such as melanoma, head and neck, liver or kidney cancer. The CDR3 runs from the conserved cysteine through the conserved F or W. The order of the fields is J gene, CDR3 length, V gene, CDR3 protein.

TRBJ2-1 13 TRBV13 CASSLGGYNEQFF
TRBJ2-3 13 TRBV4-2 CASSQALTDTQYF
TRBJ2-3 12 TRBV6-5 CASSPQEEPQYF
TRBJ1-3 13 TRBV2 CARQGESRDTIYF
TRBJ1-2 15 TRBV7-2 CASSSTGVGSHGYTF
TRBJ1-5 14 TRBV19 CASWETGGGQPQHF
TRBJ1-2 15 TRBV30 CAWSKGAGGAYGYTF
TRBJ1-1 14 TRBV7-2 CASSYPGGQAEAFF
TRBJ2-1 16 TRBV5-1 CASSAGQGSSYNEQFF
TRBJ1-1 14 TRBV5-1 CASSLGEGGPEAFF
TRBJ2-1 15 TRBV5-1 CASTLSSGGYNEQFF
TRBJ1-1 15 TRBV5-4 CASSRGQGRDTEAFF
TRBJ1-1 16 TRBV15 CATSRDPFPQNTEAFF
TRBJ1-4 13 TRBV30 CAWSEGVDEKLFF
TRBJ2-3 17 TRBV9 CASSSQTSGGITDTQYF
TRBJ1-1 15 TRBV9 CASSPGTVLSLGAFF
TRBJ2-3 16 TRBV6-5 CASSYGLAGGTDTQYF
TRBJ2-7 13 TRBV6-1 CASSEWVRYEQYF
TRBJ2-7 16 TRBV6-6 CASSYNDRGPTYEQYF
TRBJ2-6 15 TRBV7-9 CASSGQGIMANVLTF
TRBJ1-4 17 TRBV5-4 CASSLPPYRGQYEKLFF
TRBJ1-5 14 TRBV7-9 CASSLSRVTEPQHF
TRBJ2-3 11 TRBV20-1 CSASSTDTQYF
TRBJ1-3 14 TRBV6-5 CASKGGGSGNTIYF
TRBJ1-1 14 TRBV5-1 CASSYRDMNTEAFF
TRBJ1-5 18 TRBV11-2 CASSLEPFPRGNNQPQHF
TRBJ2-5 13 TRBV6-6 CASSYSESETQYF
TRBJ2-3 14 TRBV6-4 CASSEGADLDTQYF
TRBJ1-1 16 TRBV11-2 CASSLDGFSMNTEAFF
TRBJ1-6 18 TRBV11-3 CASSSRDRDGSYNSPLHF
TRBJ2-1 13 TRBV7-9 CASSLAGDNEQFF
TRBJ1-2 14 TRBV30 CAWSAGQGAWGYTF
TRBJ1-2 15 TRBV30 CAGQDRDRGRSGYTF
TRBJ2-1 16 TRBV27 CASSLSLAGGQYEQFF
TRBJ1-2 13 TRBV6-5 CASKDRGPYGYTF
TRBJ2-7 12 TRBV10-3 CAIRGQPYEQYF
TRBJ2-7 17 TRBV6-1 CASSEPVTSGGAYEQYF
TRBJ1-3 18 TRBV15 CATSRDPGQPVSGNTIYF
TRBJ1-2 12 TRBV29-1 CSVDRGDYGYTF
TRBJ2-7 13 TRBV18 CASSPGRSYEQYF
TRBJ2-7 14 TRBV7-9 CASSPSGDGYEQYF
TRBJ1-1 15 TRBV18 CASSRRGTYSAEAFF
TRBJ2-7 13 TRBV5-1 CASRVAGIDEQYF
TRBJ2-7 17 TRBV5-6 CASTLGVVPSVRDEQYF
TRBJ2-1 12 TRBV7-9 CASSLGWNEQFF
TRBJ2-3 15 TRBV5-1 CASSPGQGGTDTQYF